Shown below are 10 T cell receptor beta chains from a single sample sequenced in a study of blood T cell repertoires in COVID-19. Sequenced by immunoSEQ multiplex PCR; TCRdb stores in-frame clones only, minus some. Among fewer than 250,000 clones listed, around four fifths were seen once. Material for sequencing was peripheral blood. The receptors here all came from a man aged 25 to 40 with active or convalescent COVID-19.

This chain joins TRBV5-1 and TRBJ1-2; 7 bases align to TRBD1. Germline assignment: CDR1 SGHRS and CDR2 YFSETQ. V lost 4 bases and J lost 4; bases outside the gene matches: 10. This CDR3 is 15 amino acids long. The CDR3 sequence: CASSPTTGVGYGYTF. CDR3 sequence (DNA): TGCGCCAGCAGCCCAACCACAGGGGTCGGCTATGGCTACACCTTC.

This chain joins TRBV5-6 and TRBJ2-7, with 7 bases aligning to TRBD1. Trimming at V came to 2 bases and at J to 6 bases, leaving 8 bases not matched to a gene. The CDR3 is made up of 14 amino acids. Looked up from germline, CDR1 is SGHDT and CDR2 is YYEEEE. For the CDR3, the DNA is TGTGCCAGCAGCTTAGGGGGCGCGACGAGCGAGCAGTACTTC. Encoded protein: CASSLGGATSEQYF.

This chain links TRBV6-5 with TRBJ1-1; TRBD1 matches 7 bases. This CDR3 has 13 amino acids. Germline V gene sequence: CDR1 MNHEY, CDR2 SVGAGI. After removal of 9 bases from V and 1 base from J, the junction contained 5 bases not matched to a gene. The chain's CDR3 is CASRGQQNTEAFF. The DNA for the CDR3 is TGTGCCAGTCGGGGACAGCAGAACACTGAAGCTTTCTTT.

V usage is TRBV6-4 and J usage is TRBJ2-1; D gene ambiguous. Germline V lookup: CDR1 MRHNA, CDR2 SNTAGT. The CDR3 extends over 15 amino acids. With 2 bases removed from V and 4 bases from J, the gap between germline ends came to 12 bases. The CDR3 is CASSDPAFSYNEQFF. CDR3 coding DNA: TGTGCCAGCAGTGACCCCGCGTTTTCTTACAATGAGCAGTTCTTC.

The chain combines TRBV25-1 with TRBJ2-7, with TRBD1 matching 10 bases. V trimming: 7 bases; J trimming: 5 bases; junction bases outside the gene matches: 8. The CDR3 sequence is 14 residues long. The germline V gene has CDR1 MGHDK and CDR2 SYGVNS. CDR3 region: CASTHRDRGHEQYF. The CDR3 region has the DNA TGTGCCAGCACTCACCGGGACAGGGGACACGAGCAGTACTTC.

V gene TRBV7-9 combines with J gene TRBJ2-1; 7 bases fit TRBD1. V was pared by 5 bases and J by 6 bases, with 10 bases of the junction left unmatched. The length of the CDR3 is 15 residues. The germline CDR1 and CDR2 sequences are SEHNR and FQNEAQ (reference sequence). DNA of the CDR3: TGTGCCAGCAGCCGGTCCCTCACAGGGGCCAATGAGCAGTTCTTC. This translates into CASSRSLTGANEQFF. Full variable domain (rest looked up from reference TRBV7-9 and TRBJ2-1): DTGVSQNPRHKITKRGQNVTFRCDPISEHNRLYWYRQTLGQGPEFLTYFQNEAQLEKSRLLSDRFSAERPKGSFSTLEIQRTEQGDSAMYLCASSRSLTGANEQFFGPGTRLTVL.

This chain uses TRBV30 with TRBJ2-5, with a weak D call TRBD1 (6 bases). Germline V gene lookup returns CDR1 GTSNPN and CDR2 SVGIG (reference sequence). This CDR3 is 15 amino acids long. V was clipped by 4 bases and J by 5 bases, with 20 bases between them. The CDR3: CAWNQGQGFMETQYF. The CDR3 region has the DNA TGTGCCTGGAATCAGGGGCAGGGGTTTATGGAGACCCAGTACTTC.

V is TRBV7-2 and J is TRBJ2-3, with 7 bases matching TRBD2. The CDR3 extends over 14 amino acids. Trimming removed 3 bases from V and 6 bases from J; junction bases left unmatched: 6. Germline assignment: CDR1 SGHTA and CDR2 FQGNSA. The CDR3: CASSFSLGGDTQYF. CDR3 DNA sequence: TGTGCCAGCAGCTTTAGCTTGGGAGGGGATACGCAGTATTTT.

The chain is built from TRBV3-1 (or the pseudogene TRBV3-2) and TRBJ2-5, with D unclear. V lost 0 bases, J lost 3 bases, and 8 bases lay in between. Germline assignment: CDR1 LGHDT and CDR2 YNNKEL (reference sequence). The CDR3 spans 14 residues. CDR3 amino acids: CASSQDYQKETQYF. The CDR3 region has the DNA TGTGCCAGCAGCCAAGATTATCAGAAAGAGACCCAGTACTTC.

The rearrangement links TRBV6-5 to TRBJ2-4; 8 nucleotides match TRBD2. Trimming at V came to 6 bases and at J to 4 bases, leaving 5 bases not matched to a gene. The germline V gene encodes CDR1 MNHEY and CDR2 SVGAGI. The CDR3 sequence is 14 residues long. The CDR3 loop is CASSHLAGKNIQYF. In nucleotides, the CDR3 is TGTGCCAGCAGCCACTTAGCGGGGAAAAACATTCAGTACTTC.